This T cell receptor beta chain emerged from a study of T cells in localized non-small cell lung cancer. Study-wide findings and caveats: Uninvolved nearby lung showed the greatest T cell clonality, exceeding that found in tumor. Multi-region tumor sequencing was not done, so intratumor heterogeneity could not be excluded.

Some clones are missing from TCRdb's copy, which holds only in-frame ones; the method was immunoSEQ multiplex PCR. The sample includes 45,000 to 60,000 clones, 80% of them seen just once. To note about this clone: The antigen is undetermined.

The clonotype comes from a woman aged 40 to 75 with stage II lung adenocarcinoma. The specimen comprised PBMCs, sampled before any cancer treatment.

The CDR3 nucleotides are TGTGCCAGTAGTGCCTACGGAACACAGGGGACCTCTGGGGCCAACGTCCTGACTTTC. It translates to CASSAYGTQGTSGANVLTF. This rearrangement joins TRBV19 to TRBJ2-6, with 7 nucleotides matching TRBD1. The CDR3 extends over 19 amino acids. Losses at the gene ends were 5 bases for V and 0 bases for J; bases not matched to a gene: 13. CDR1 is LNHDA, CDR2 SQIVND, per germline (reference sequence).